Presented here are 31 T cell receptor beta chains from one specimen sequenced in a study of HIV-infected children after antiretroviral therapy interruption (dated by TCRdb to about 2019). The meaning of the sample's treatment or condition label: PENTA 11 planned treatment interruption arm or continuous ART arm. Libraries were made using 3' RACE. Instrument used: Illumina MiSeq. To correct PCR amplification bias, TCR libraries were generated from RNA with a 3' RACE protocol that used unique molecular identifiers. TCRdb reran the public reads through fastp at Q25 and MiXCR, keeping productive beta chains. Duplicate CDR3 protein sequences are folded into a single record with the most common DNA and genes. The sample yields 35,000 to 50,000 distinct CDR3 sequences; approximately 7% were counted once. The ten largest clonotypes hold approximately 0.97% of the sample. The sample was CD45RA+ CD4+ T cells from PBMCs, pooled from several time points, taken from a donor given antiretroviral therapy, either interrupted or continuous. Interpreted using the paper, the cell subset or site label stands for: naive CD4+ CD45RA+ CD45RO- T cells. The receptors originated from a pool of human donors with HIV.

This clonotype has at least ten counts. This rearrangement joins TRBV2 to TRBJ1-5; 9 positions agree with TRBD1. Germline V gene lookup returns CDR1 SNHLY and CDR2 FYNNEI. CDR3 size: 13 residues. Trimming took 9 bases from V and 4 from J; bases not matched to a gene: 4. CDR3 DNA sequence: TGTGCCAGAGGGGGGACAGGGAATCAGCCCCAGCATTTT. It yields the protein CARGGTGNQPQHF.

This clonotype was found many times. In nucleotides, the CDR3 is TGTGCCAGCAGCCAAGTTAAGAATTCTGGGGCCAACGTCCTGACTTTC. This sequence encodes CASSQVKNSGANVLTF. J is TRBJ2-6 and V is TRBV14; no clear D gene. Per the germline V gene, CDR1 is SGHDN and CDR2 is FVKESK. The CDR3 spans 16 residues. V was trimmed by 1 base and J by 1 base, leaving 8 bases between them.

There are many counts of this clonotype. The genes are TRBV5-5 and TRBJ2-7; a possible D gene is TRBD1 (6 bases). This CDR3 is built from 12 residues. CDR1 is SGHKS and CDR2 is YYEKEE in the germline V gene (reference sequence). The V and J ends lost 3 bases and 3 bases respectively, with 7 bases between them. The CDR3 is CASSWTVYEQYF. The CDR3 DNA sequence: TGTGCCAGCAGCTGGACAGTCTACGAGCAGTACTTC. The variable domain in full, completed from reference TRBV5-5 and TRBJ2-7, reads DAGVTQSPTHLIKTRGQQVTLRCSPISGHKSVSWYQQVLGQGPQFIFQYYEKEERGRGNFPDRFSARQFPNYSSELNVNALLLGDSALYLCASSWTVYEQYFGPGTRLTVT.

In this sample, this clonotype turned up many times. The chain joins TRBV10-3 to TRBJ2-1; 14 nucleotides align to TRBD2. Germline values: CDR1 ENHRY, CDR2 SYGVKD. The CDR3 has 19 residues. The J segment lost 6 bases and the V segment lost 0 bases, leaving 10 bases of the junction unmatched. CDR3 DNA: TGTGCCATCAGTGAGTCGCAGGTGGTGACTAGCGGGAGGGGCAATGAGCAGTTCTTC. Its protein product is CAISESQVVTSGRGNEQFF.

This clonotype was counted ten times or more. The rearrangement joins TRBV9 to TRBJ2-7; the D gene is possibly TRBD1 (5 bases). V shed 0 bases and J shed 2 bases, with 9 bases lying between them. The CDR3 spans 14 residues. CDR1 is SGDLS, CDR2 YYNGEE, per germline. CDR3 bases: TGTGCCAGCAGCGTAGCGTCCAGGGCCTACGAGCAGTACTTC. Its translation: CASSVASRAYEQYF. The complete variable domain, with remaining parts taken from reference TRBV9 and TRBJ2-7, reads DSGVTQTPKHLITATGQRVTLRCSPRSGDLSVYWYQQSLDQGLQFLIQYYNGEERAKGNILERFSAQQFPDLHSELNLSSLELGDSALYFCASSVASRAYEQYFGPGTRLTVT.

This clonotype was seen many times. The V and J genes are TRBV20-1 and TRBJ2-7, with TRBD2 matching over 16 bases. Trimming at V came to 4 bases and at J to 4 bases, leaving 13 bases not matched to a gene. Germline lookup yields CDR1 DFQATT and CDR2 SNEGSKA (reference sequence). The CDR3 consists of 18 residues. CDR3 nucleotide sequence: TGCAGTGCTAATCCGGGGACTAGCGGGAGGGCCCTCTTTTACGAGCAGTACTTC. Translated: CSANPGTSGRALFYEQYF.

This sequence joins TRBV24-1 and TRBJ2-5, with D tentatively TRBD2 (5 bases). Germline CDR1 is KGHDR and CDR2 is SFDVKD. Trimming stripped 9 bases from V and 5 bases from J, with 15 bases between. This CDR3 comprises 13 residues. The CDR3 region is CATAGPARETQYF. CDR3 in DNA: TGTGCCACCGCGGGTCCCGCCCGGGAGACCCAGTACTTC.

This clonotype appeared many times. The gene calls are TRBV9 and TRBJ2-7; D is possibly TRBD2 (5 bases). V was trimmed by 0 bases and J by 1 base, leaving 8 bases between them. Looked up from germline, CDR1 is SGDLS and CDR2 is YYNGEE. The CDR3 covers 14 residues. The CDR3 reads CASSVGTHSYEQYF. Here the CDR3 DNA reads TGTGCCAGCAGCGTAGGGACTCATTCCTACGAGCAGTACTTC. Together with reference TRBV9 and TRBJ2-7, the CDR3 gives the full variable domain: DSGVTQTPKHLITATGQRVTLRCSPRSGDLSVYWYQQSLDQGLQFLIQYYNGEERAKGNILERFSAQQFPDLHSELNLSSLELGDSALYFCASSVGTHSYEQYFGPGTRLTVT.

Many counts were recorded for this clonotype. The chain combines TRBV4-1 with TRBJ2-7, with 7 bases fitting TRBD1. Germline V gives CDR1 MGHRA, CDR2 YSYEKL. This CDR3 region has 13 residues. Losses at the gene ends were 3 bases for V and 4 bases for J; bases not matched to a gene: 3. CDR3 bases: TGCGCCAGCAGCCAGGACAGGCTATACGAGCAGTACTTC. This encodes CASSQDRLYEQYF.

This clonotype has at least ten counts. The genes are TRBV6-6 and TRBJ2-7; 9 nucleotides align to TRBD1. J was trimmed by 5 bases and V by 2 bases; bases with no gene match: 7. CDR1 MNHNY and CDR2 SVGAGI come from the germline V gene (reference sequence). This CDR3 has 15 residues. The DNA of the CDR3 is TGTGCCAGCAGTTACCCAGGGACAGGGTGGGACGAGCAGTACTTC. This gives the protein CASSYPGTGWDEQYF.

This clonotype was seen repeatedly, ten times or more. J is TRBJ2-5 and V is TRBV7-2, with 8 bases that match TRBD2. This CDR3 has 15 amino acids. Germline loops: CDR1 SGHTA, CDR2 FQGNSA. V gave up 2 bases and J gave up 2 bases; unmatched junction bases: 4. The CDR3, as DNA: TGTGCCAGCAGCTTACGCGGGAGGTGGCAAGAGACCCAGTACTTC. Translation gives CASSLRGRWQETQYF.

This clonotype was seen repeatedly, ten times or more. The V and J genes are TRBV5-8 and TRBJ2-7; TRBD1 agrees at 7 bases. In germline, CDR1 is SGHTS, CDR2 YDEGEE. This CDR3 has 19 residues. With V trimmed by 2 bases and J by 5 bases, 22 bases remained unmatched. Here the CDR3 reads CASSFKGTVPFSLGDEQYF. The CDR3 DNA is TGTGCCAGCAGCTTTAAGGGGACAGTGCCCTTCAGTCTGGGGGACGAGCAGTACTTC. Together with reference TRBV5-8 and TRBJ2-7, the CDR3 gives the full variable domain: EAGVTQSPTHLIKTRGQQATLRCSPISGHTSVYWYQQALGLGLQFLLWYDEGEERNRGNFPPRFSGRQFPNYSSELNVNALELEDSALYLCASSFKGTVPFSLGDEQYFGPGTRLTVT.

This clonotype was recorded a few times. CDR3 residues: CASSLEASWGTQYF. For the CDR3, the DNA is TGTGCCAGCAGCTTAGAGGCTAGCTGGGGGACCCAGTACTTC. The chain employs TRBV7-8 and TRBJ2-5, with a tentative D call TRBD2 (5 bases). V was trimmed by 1 base and J by 7 bases, leaving 13 bases between them. Germline V lookup: CDR1 SGHVS, CDR2 FQNEAQ. The CDR3 is 14 residues long.

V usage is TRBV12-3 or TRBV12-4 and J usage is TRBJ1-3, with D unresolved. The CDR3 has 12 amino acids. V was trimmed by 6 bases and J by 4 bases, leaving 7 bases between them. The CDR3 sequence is CASSLTGNTIYF. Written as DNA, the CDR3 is TGTGCCAGCAGCCTGACAGGAAACACCATATATTTT.

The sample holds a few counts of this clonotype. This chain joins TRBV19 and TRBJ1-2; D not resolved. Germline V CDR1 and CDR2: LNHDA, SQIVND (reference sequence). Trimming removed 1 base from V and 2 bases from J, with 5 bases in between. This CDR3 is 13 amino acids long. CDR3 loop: CASSIGRNYGYTF. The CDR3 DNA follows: TGTGCCAGTAGTATAGGTCGGAACTATGGCTACACCTTC.

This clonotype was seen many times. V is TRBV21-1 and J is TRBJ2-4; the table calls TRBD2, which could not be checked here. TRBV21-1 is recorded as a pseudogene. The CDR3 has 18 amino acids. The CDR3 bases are TGTGCCAGCAGCAAGTGGAAGGCCGACTGGAGAGCCGAAAACATTCAGTACTTC. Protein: CASSKWKADWRAENIQYF.

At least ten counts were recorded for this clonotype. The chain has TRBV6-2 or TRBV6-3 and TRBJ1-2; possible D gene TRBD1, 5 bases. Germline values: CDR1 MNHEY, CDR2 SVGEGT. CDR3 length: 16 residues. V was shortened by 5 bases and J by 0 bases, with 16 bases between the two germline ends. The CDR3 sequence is CASSQLRTTTNYGYTF. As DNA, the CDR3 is TGTGCCAGCAGTCAACTTAGGACAACCACTAACTATGGCTACACCTTC.

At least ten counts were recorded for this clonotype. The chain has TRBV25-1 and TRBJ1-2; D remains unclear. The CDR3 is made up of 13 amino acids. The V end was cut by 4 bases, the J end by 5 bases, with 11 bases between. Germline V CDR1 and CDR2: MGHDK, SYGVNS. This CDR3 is CASSGTLRYGYTF. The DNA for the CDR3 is TGTGCCAGCAGTGGGACCCTTAGATATGGCTACACCTTC.

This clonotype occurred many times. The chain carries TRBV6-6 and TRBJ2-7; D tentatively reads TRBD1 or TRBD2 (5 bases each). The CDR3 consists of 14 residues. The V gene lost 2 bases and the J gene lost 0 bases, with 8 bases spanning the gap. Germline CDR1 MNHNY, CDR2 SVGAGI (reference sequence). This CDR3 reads CASSYKGTSYEQYF. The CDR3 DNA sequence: TGTGCCAGCAGTTACAAGGGGACCTCCTACGAGCAGTACTTC.

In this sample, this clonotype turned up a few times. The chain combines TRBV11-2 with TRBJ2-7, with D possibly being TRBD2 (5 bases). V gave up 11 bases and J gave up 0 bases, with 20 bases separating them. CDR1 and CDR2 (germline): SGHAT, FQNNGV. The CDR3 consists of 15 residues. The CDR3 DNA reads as TGTGCCGGCGCCCCAAACCGGGGATCCTCCTACGAGCAGTACTTC. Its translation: CAGAPNRGSSYEQYF. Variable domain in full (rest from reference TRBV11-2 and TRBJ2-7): EAGVAQSPRYKIIEKRQSVAFWCNPISGHATLYWYQQILGQGPKLLIQFQNNGVVDDSQLPKDRFSAERLKGVDSTLKIQPAKLEDSAVYLCAGAPNRGSSYEQYFGPGTRLTVT.

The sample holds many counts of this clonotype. The CDR3 DNA follows: TGTGCCAGCAGTCTGAACTATGCTGAGCAGTTCTTC. The encoded protein is CASSLNYAEQFF. The rearrangement links TRBV6-2 or TRBV6-3 to TRBJ2-1; no clear D gene. The V and J ends lost 5 bases and 9 bases respectively, with 11 bases between them. Germline V gene data show CDR1 as MNHEY and CDR2 as SVGEGT. This CDR3 has 12 amino acids.

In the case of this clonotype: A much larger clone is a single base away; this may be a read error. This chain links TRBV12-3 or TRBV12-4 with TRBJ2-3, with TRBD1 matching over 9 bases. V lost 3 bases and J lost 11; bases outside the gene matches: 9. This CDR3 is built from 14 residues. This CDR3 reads CASSFGDRELRQYF. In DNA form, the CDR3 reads TGTGCCAGCAGTTTTGGGGACAGGGAACTTAGGCAGTATTTT.

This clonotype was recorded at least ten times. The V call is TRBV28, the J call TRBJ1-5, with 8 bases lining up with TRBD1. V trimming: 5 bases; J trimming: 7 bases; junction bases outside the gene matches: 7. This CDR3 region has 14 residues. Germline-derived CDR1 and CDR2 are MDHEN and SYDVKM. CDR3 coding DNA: TGTGCCAGCAGTCGACAGGGGTCCGGGCAGCCCCAGCATTTT. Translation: CASSRQGSGQPQHF.

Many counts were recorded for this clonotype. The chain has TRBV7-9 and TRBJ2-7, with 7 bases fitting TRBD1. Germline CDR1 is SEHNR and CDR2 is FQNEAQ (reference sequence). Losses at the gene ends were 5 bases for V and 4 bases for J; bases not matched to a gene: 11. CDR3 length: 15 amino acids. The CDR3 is CASSLGTAGSYEQYF. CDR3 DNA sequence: TGTGCCAGCAGCCTCGGGACAGCTGGTTCATACGAGCAGTACTTC.

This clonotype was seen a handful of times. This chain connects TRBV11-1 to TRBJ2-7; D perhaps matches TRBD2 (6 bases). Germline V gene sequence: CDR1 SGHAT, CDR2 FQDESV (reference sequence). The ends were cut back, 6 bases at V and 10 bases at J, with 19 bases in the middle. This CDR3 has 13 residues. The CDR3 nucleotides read TGTGCCAGCAGTCCGGGACTGGGGTATGAACAGTACTTC. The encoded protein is CASSPGLGYEQYF.

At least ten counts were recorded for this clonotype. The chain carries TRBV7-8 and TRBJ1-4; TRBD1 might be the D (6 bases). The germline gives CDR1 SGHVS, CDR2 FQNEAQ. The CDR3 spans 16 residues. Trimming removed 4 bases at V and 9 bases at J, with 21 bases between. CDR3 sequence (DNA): TGTGCCAGCAGCTCAGACCTCGGGGGCATGGGTAAAAAACTGTTTTTT. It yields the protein CASSSDLGGMGKKLFF.

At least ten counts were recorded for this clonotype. CDR3 DNA sequence: TGTGCCAGCAGCTCTGGACAGGGCCTAGGAAACACCATATATTTT. Translated, it gives CASSSGQGLGNTIYF. The genes are TRBV7-2 and TRBJ1-3; 8 nucleotides align to TRBD1. This CDR3 region has 15 residues. Germline-derived CDR1 and CDR2 are SGHTA and FQGNSA. The V segment lost 4 bases and the J segment 4 bases; nucleotides outside the gene matches: 6.

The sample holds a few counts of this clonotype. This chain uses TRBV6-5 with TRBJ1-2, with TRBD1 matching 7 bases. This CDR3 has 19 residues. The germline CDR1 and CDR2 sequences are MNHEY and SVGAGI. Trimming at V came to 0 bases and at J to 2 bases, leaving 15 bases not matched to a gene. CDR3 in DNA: TGTGCCAGCAGTTACTCGATGCAGGTCAGGGGGGCGATGAACTATGGCTACACCTTC. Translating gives CASSYSMQVRGAMNYGYTF.

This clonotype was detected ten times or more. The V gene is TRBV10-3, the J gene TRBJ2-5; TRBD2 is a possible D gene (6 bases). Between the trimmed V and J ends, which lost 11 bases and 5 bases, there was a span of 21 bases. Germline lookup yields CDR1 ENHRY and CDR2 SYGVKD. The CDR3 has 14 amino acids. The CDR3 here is CAVRDSLAVETQYF. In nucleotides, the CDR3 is TGTGCCGTAAGGGACTCGCTCGCGGTGGAGACCCAGTACTTC.

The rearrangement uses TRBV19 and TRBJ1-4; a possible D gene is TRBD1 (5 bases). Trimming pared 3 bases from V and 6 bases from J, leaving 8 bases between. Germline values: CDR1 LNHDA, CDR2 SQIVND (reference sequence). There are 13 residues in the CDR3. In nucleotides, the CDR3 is TGTGCCAGTAGTATCTGGACATATGAAAAACTGTTTTTT. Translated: CASSIWTYEKLFF.

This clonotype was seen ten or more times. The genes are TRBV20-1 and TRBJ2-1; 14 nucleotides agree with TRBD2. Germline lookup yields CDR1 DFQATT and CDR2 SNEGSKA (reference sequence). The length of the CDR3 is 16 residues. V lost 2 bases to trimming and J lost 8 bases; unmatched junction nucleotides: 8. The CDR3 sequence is CSARPTGLAGGYEQFF. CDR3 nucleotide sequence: TGCAGTGCTAGACCAACCGGACTAGCGGGAGGATATGAGCAGTTCTTC.